Included here is one T cell receptor (beta chain) sequence, with context. The CDR3 has 15 residues. V trimming: 3 bases; J trimming: 0 bases; junction bases outside the gene matches: 8. The germline V gene encodes CDR1 DFQATT and CDR2 SNEGSKA (reference sequence). This specimen belongs to a study of blood T cell repertoires in COVID-19. Study-wide context: The study drew acute and convalescent COVID-19 samples from the United States, Italy and Spain. Sources were T cells, B-cell-depleted T cells, or PBMCs; the material itself was cDNA or gDNA.

In the original analysis: Amplification with reference gene primers provided the estimates of nucleated cell counts. Sequencing used immunoSEQ multiplex PCR; TCRdb keeps in-frame clones, though not all of them. The V and J calls and clone size were taken over from that table, and D and trimming were inferred from the DNA. Seen here are 120,000 or so clones, roughly 83% observed once, and the top ten hold under 15%. The sequence was collected from a woman aged 30 to 39 who had recovered from COVID-19. Sequencing was performed on peripheral blood. This sequence joins TRBV20-1 and TRBJ2-7; 7 positions match TRBD1. CDR3 protein: CSASGQAFNSYEQYF. The CDR3 region has the DNA TGCAGTGCTAGTGGACAGGCCTTCAACTCCTACGAGCAGTACTTC.